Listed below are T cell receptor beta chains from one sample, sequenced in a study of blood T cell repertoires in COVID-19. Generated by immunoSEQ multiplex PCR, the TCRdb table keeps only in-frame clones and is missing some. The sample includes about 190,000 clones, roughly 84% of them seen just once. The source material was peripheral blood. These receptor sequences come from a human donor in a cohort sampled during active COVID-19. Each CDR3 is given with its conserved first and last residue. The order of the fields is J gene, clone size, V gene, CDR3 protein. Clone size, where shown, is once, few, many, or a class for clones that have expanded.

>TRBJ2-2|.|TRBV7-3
CASSPSGGAGTGELFF
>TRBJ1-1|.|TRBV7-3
CASSGQVNTEAFF
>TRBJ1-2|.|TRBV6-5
CASTPLTEGYGYTF
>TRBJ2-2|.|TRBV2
CASSTGFTGELFF
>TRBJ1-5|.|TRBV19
CASSFQGGRQPQHF
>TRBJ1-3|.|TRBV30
CAWRDLGGTIYF
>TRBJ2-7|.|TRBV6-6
CASSYGGVYEQYF
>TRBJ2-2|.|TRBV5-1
CASSIAGGANGELFF
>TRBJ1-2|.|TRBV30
CAWGLERVYGYTF
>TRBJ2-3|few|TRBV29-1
CSVNGVVGNTQYF
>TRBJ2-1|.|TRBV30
CAWSSLAVYNEQFF
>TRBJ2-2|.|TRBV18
CASSPSLVPPGELFF
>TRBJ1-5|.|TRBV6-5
CASRPQGFSNQPQHF
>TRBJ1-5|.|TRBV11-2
CASSLDMTDYQPQHF
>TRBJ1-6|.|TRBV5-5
CASSLTFTQGAGSPLHF
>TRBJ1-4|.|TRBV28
CASSGRTGQNEKLFF
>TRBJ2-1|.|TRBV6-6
CASRLQRSEQFF
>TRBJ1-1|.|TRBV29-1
CSVEARGLFTEAFF
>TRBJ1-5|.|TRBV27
CASSLTGYSNQPQHF
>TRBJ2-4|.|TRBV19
CASSMPTFAENIQYF
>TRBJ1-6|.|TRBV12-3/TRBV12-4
CATQGGLHSPLHF
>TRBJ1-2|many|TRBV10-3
CAINPDRTTYGYTF
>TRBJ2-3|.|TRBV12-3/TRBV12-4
CASSLASLGTQYF